The present TCR beta chain was sequenced within a study of T cells after yellow fever vaccination. MiXCR was run by TCRdb on the 5' RACE reads, yielding one entry per CDR3 protein. The repertoire has tens of thousands of distinct CDR3 sequences, approximately 8% of them found once; the top ten carry 36%. This clonotype was recorded at least ten times. Its antigen is currently unknown. The CDR3 spans 14 residues. The ends were cut back, 5 bases at V and 0 bases at J, with 14 bases in the middle. Germline CDR1 and CDR2: DFQATT and SNEGSKA (reference sequence). General observations from the study: It was the secondary response that reached its peak faster, day 5 versus 15, but it was weaker. Repertoires obtained by FACS sorting could include abundant clonotypes that entered as contaminants from the bulk population. Shared CD4/CD8 clonotypes were a small share, likely from convergent recombination.

This TCR was sampled from a man aged 30 to 39 who received the YFV17D yellow fever vaccine. The sequencing used CD8+ T cells sorted from PBMCs, collected 15 days after the yellow fever booster vaccination. The chain uses TRBV20-1 and TRBJ2-7; D is unclear. The CDR3 DNA sequence: TGCAGTGCTGAGATCGACTCTTTCTCCTACGAGCAGTACTTC. Translated: CSAEIDSFSYEQYF.